One T cell receptor (beta chain) is described in this entry. It lacks a known antigen. Base qualities were left out, and no much larger clone turns up one base away. V sheds 0 bases and J sheds 9 bases, leaving 16 bases between their ends. The germline V gene provides CDR1 SGHTS and CDR2 YDEGEE. The CDR3 contains 15 residues, cysteine and phenylalanine counted. Only the CDR3 part of the read is kept: 45 bases, read in frame from the first base. The trial excluded patients who had a history of autoimmune disease or were on systemic immunosuppression. Peripheral blood for TCR sequencing was collected from all dose cohorts at baseline, on cycle 4 day 1, and on cycle 7 day 1. Samples came from an open-label, multicenter, first-in-human phase I dose-escalation trial of ivuxolimab. Adults with locally advanced or metastatic head and neck squamous cell, hepatocellular, melanoma or renal cell carcinoma were enrolled in the trial. Before TCR sequencing, CD4+ and CD8+ T cells were separately sorted from peripheral blood.

The data derive from a study of OX40 agonist ivuxolimab in advanced cancers. Study-wide context: The costimulatory receptor OX40 (CD134) was targeted by ivuxolimab, a fully human IgG2 agonistic monoclonal antibody. Intravenous ivuxolimab was administered to patients every 2 weeks at six dose levels: 0.01, 0.1, 0.3, 1.5, 3 and 10 mg/kg. Among the roughly 52 dose-escalation patients, approximately 20 had hepatocellular carcinoma, approximately 15 melanoma, 9 renal cell carcinoma and 9 head and neck cancer. In the dose-escalation cohort, approximately 80% of patients were male, and the mean age was 60 years with a range of roughly 23 to 90. Prior anti-PD-1, anti-PD-L1 or anti-CTLA-4 therapy was permitted, and checkpoint inhibitors had been received by less than 45% of dose-escalation patients. Partial responses were achieved by three dose-escalation patients, of whom one had hepatocellular carcinoma and two had cutaneous melanoma. The point of sequencing TCRbeta in the periphery was to test whether ivuxolimab changed TCR sequence diversity and drove clonal T-cell expansion. The paper covers the monotherapy dose-escalation part of the phase I ivuxolimab trial, which included N of about 51 patients. On the study overall, not on this receptor specifically: In the 0.1-3.0 mg/kg groups, partial responders were among the patients with the lowest normalized peripheral clonal expansion, particularly in CD8+ T cells. The antigen specificity of the peripheral T cells that underwent clonal expansion was not determined. Low levels of normalized T-cell clonal expansion were also shown by some nonresponding patients. On average, CD8+ T cells showed more expanded clones than CD4+ T cells after ivuxolimab. At doses from 0.1 to 3.0 mg/kg, clonal expansion was seen in both CD4+ and CD8+ blood T cells between baseline and week 6.

Genomic DNA was isolated from the sorted cells so that the TCRbeta CDR3 region could be sequenced. TCRbeta CDR3 regions were sequenced using the immunoSEQ Assay. In TCRdb, the immuneACCESS table is reduced to in-frame sequences with V and J assigned. These tables do not hold every clone; where another copy was compared, an unresolved V gene accounts for under half, and the others remain unexplained. The sample records approximately 120,000 clones, less than 95% of which are singletons. Of the sample, roughly 0.85% falls within the top ten clones. The sample in question was CD4+ or CD8+ T cells sorted from blood, obtained in a trial of the OX40 agonist ivuxolimab. Rearrangement joined TRBV5-8 to TRBJ1-5; the D gene is perhaps TRBD1, on 5 matching bases. The TCR originated in an adult with an advanced solid tumor such as melanoma, head and neck, liver or kidney cancer. CDR3 reads: CASSLAGTVIRPQHF. The sequenced DNA is TGTGCCAGCAGCTTGGCCGGGACGGTCATACGGCCCCAGCATTTT.